The entry below describes one TCR beta chain. The antigen is undetermined. Germline CDR1 is SGHVS and CDR2 is FNYEAQ. The CDR3 contains 13 residues. The V gene lost 3 bases and the J gene lost 5 bases, with 11 bases spanning the gap. These data come from a study of T cells in Graves' hyperthyroidism and ophthalmopathy. In the study overall: The authors collected peripheral blood at initial diagnosis, before any treatment.

General observations from the study: The blood repertoire included most of the expanded thyroid clonotypes above 0.001.

Patients were aged 18 to 65, had disease duration under 2 months, and had newly diagnosed hyperthyroidism. Amplified regions were TCR beta CDR3 sequences from RNA transcripts. When the TCR CDR3 underwent first-round RT-PCR, the HTBI primer set was used. TCRdb reprocessed the multiplex PCR reads via MiXCR and lists one record per CDR3 protein. This sample has a few hundred thousand distinct CDR3 sequences, with around 20% found just once. Sequencing was carried out using blood. This rearrangement joins TRBV7-6 to TRBJ2-7; D not resolved. The clonotype comes from a young man with Graves' hyperthyroidism. The CDR3 DNA follows: TGTGCCAGCAGCTTCGGCAGGTTGCACGAGCAGTACTTC. It yields the protein CASSFGRLHEQYF.